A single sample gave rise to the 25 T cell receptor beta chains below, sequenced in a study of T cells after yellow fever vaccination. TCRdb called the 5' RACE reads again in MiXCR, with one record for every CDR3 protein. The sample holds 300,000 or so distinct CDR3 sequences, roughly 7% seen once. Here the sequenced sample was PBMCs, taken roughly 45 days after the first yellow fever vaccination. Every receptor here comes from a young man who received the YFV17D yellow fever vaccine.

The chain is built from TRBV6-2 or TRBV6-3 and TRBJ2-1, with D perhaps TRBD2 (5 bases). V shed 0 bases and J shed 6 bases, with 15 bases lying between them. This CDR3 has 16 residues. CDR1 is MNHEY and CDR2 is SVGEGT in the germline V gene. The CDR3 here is CASSYSYLEALNEQFF. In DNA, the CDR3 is TGTGCCAGCAGTTACTCTTATCTGGAGGCCCTCAATGAGCAGTTCTTC.

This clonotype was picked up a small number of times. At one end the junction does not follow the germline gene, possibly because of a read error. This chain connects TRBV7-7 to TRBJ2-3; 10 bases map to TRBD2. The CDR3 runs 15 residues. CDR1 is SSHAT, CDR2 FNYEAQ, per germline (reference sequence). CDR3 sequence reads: CASSSTLAGPDTQYF. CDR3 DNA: TGTGCTAGCAGCTCGACACTAGCGGGACCAGATACGCAGTATTTT.

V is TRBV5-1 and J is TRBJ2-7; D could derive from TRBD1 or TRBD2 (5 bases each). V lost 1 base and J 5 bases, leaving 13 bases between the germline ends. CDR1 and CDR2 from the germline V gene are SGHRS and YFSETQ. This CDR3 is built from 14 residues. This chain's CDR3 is CASSLIEGHDEQYF. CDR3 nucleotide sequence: TGCGCCAGCAGCTTGATAGAGGGGCACGACGAGCAGTACTTC.

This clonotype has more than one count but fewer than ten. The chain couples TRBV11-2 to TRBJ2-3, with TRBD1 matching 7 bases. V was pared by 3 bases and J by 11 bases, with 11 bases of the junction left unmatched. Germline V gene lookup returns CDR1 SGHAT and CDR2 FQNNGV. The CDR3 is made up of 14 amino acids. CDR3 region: CASSLVRGRARQYF. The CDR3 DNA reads TGTGCCAGCAGCTTGGTGAGGGGGCGTGCCCGGCAGTATTTT. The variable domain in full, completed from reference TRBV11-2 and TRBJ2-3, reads EAGVAQSPRYKIIEKRQSVAFWCNPISGHATLYWYQQILGQGPKLLIQFQNNGVVDDSQLPKDRFSAERLKGVDSTLKIQPAKLEDSAVYLCASSLVRGRARQYFGPGTRLTVL.

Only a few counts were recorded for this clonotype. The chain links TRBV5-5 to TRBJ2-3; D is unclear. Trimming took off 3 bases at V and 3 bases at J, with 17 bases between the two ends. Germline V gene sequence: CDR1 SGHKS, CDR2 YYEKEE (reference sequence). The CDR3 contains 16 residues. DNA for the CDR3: TGTGCCAGCAGCTCGCGTCTGGCTCCCGTAACAGATACGCAGTATTTT. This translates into CASSSRLAPVTDTQYF.

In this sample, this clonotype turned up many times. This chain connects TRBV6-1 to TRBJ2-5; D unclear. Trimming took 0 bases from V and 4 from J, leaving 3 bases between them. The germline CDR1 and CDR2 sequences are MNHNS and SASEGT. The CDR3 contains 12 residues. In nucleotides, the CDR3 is TGTGCCAGCAGTGAAGCGGGAGAGACCCAGTACTTC. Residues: CASSEAGETQYF.

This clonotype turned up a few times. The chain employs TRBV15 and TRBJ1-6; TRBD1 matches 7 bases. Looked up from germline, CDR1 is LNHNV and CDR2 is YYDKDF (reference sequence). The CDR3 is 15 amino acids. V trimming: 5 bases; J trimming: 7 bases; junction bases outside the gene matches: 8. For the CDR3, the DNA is TGTGCCACCAGCGGTCGGACAGGCACAAATTCACCCCTCCACTTT. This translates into CATSGRTGTNSPLHF.

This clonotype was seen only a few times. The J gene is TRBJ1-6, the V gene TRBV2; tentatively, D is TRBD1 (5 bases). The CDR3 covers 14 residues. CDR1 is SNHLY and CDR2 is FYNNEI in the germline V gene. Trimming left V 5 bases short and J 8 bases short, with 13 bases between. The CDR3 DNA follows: TGTGCCAGCAGTTTTCAGGGATGGGATTCACCCCTCCACTTT. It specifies CASSFQGWDSPLHF.

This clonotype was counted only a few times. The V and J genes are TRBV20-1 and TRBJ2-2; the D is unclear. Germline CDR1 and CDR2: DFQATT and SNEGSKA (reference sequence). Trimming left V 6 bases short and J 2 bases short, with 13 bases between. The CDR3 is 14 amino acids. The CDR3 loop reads CSAFRYSNTGELFF. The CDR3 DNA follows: TGCAGTGCCTTTCGCTACTCAAACACCGGGGAGCTGTTTTTT.

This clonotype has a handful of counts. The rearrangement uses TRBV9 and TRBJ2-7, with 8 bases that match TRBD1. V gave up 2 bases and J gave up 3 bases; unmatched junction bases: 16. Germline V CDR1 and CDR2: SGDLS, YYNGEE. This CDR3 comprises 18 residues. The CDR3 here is CASSVFRDRTLDGYEQYF. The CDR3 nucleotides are TGTGCCAGCAGCGTCTTCCGGGACAGGACCCTGGATGGCTACGAGCAGTACTTC.

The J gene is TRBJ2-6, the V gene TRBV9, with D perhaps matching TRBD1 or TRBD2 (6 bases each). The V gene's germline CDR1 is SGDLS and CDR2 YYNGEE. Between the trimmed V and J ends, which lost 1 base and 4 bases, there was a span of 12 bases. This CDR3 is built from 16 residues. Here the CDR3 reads CASSVRGGIGANVLTF. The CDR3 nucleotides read TGTGCCAGCAGCGTAAGAGGGGGGATCGGGGCCAACGTCCTGACTTTC.

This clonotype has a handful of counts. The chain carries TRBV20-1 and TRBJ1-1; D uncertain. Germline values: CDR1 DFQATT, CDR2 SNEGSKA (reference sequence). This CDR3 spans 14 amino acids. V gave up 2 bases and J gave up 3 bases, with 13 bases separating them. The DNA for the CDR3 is TGCAGTGCTAGAATCCCCGGTAGGGACACTGAAGCTTTCTTT. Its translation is CSARIPGRDTEAFF.

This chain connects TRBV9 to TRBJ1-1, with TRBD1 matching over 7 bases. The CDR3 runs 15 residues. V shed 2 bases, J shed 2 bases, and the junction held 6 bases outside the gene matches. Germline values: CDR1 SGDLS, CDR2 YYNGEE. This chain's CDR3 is CASSVTGVGNTEAFF. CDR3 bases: TGTGCCAGCAGCGTCACAGGGGTCGGTAACACTGAAGCTTTCTTT. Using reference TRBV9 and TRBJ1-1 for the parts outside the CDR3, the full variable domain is DSGVTQTPKHLITATGQRVTLRCSPRSGDLSVYWYQQSLDQGLQFLIQYYNGEERAKGNILERFSAQQFPDLHSELNLSSLELGDSALYFCASSVTGVGNTEAFFGQGTRLTVV.

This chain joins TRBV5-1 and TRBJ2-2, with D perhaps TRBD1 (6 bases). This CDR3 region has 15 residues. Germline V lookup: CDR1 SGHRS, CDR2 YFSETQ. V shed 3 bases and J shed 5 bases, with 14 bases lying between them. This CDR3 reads CASSSQGKETGELFF. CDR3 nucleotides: TGCGCCAGCAGCTCGCAGGGGAAGGAAACCGGGGAGCTGTTTTTT.

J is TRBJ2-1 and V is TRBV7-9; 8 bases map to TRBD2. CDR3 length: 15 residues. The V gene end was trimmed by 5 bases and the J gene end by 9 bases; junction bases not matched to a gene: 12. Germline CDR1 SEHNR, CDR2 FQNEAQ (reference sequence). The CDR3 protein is CASSTTGLAGIEQFF. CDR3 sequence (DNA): TGTGCCAGCAGCACCACAGGGTTAGCGGGGATTGAGCAGTTCTTC.

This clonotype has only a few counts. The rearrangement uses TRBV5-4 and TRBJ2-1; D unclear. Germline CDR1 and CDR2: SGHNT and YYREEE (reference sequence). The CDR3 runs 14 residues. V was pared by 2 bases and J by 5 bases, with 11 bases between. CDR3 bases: TGTGCCAGCAGCTTACCCGGACGGAACAATGAGCAGTTCTTC. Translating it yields CASSLPGRNNEQFF.

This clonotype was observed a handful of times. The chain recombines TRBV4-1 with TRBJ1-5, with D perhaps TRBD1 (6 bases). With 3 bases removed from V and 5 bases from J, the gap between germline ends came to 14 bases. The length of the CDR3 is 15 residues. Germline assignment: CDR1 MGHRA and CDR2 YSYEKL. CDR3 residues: CASSQFTGSDQPQHF. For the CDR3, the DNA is TGCGCCAGCAGCCAGTTTACAGGGTCGGATCAGCCCCAGCATTTT.

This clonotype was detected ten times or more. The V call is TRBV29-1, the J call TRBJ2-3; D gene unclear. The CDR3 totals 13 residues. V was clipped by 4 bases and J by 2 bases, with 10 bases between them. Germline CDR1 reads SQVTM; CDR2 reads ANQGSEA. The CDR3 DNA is TGCAGCGTTGGACGCTCCGCCACAGATACGCAGTATTTT. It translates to CSVGRSATDTQYF.

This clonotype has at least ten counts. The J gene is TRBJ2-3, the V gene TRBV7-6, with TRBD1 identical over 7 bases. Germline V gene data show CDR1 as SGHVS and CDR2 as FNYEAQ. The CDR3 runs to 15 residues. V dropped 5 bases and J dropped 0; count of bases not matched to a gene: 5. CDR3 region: CASSAQTGSTDTQYF. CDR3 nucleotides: TGTGCCAGCAGCGCCCAGACAGGGAGCACAGATACGCAGTATTTT.

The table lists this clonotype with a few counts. The CDR3 DNA sequence: TGTGCCAGCAACACCGCCCCGGGGGGAGCCTATGGCTACACCTTC. Protein sequence: CASNTAPGGAYGYTF. The chain employs TRBV6-1 and TRBJ1-2; D might be TRBD1 (5 bases). The V end was cut by 7 bases, the J end by 4 bases, with 19 bases between. Germline-derived CDR1 and CDR2 are MNHNS and SASEGT. This CDR3 is built from 15 residues.

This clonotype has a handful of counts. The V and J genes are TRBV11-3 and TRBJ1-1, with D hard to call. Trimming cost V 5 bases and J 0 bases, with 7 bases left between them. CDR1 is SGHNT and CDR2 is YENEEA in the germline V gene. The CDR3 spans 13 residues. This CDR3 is CASSDELNTEAFF. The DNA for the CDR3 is TGTGCCAGCAGCGACGAATTGAACACTGAAGCTTTCTTT.

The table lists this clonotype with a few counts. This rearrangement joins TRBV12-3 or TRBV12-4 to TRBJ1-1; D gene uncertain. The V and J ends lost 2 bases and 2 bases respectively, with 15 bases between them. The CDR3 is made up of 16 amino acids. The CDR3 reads CASSLLGAAPNTEAFF. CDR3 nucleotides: TGTGCCAGCAGTTTATTGGGCGCGGCCCCAAACACTGAAGCTTTCTTT.

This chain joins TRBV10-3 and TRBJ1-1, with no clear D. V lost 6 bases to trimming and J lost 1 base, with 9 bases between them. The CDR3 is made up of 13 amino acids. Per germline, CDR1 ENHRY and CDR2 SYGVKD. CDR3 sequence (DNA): TGTGCCATCAGCCGTGAGGAGAACACTGAAGCTTTCTTT. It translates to CAISREENTEAFF.

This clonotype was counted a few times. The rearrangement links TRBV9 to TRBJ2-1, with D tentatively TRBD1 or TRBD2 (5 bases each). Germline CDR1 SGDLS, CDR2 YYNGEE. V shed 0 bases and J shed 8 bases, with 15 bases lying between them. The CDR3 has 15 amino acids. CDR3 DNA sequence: TGTGCCAGCAGCGTAGGATTCACCGGGGCCGATGAGCAGTTCTTC. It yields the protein CASSVGFTGADEQFF.

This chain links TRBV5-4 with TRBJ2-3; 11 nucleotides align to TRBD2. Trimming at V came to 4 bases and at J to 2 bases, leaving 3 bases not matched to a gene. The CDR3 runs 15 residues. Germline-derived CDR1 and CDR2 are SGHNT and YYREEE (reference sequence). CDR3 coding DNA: TGTGCCAGCAGCCGTAGCGGGGGGGACACAGATACGCAGTATTTT. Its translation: CASSRSGGDTDTQYF.